The present entry profiles one T cell receptor (beta chain) with its context. The data originate from a study of blood T cell repertoires in COVID-19. Study summary: Samples taken during acute and convalescent COVID-19 were collected in the United States, Italy and Spain. From T cells, B-cell-depleted T cells, or PBMCs came the material, which was cDNA or gDNA.

Original methodology: Researchers report that nucleated cell counts were estimated from reference gene primer amplification. Profiled with immunoSEQ multiplex PCR; TCRdb holds only in-frame clones, not every one. That table is the source of V, J and clone size, and D and trimming were worked out from the DNA. The repertoire holds 150,000 to 200,000 clones, with 86% as singletons. Germline V gives CDR1 SGHRS, CDR2 YFSETQ. The V segment lost 0 bases and the J segment 10 bases; nucleotides outside the gene matches: 9. The CDR3 consists of 17 residues. The chain links TRBV5-1 to TRBJ1-6; 11 nucleotides match TRBD1. The receptor's source is a woman of 80 years or more in a cohort sampled during active or convalescent COVID-19. Sequencing input: peripheral blood. CDR3 coding DNA: TGCGCCAGCAGCTTGGCGGGGGTGGACAGGGGGCGGTCACCCCTCCACTTT. This gives the protein CASSLAGVDRGRSPLHF.